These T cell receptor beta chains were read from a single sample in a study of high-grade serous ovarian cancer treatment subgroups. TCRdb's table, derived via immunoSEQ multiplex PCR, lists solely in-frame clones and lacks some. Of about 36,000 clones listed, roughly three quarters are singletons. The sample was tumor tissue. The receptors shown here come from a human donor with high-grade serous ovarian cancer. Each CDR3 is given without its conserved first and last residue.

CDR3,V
ASSLLAGGASEAF,TRBV5-6
ASRMGLAEAF,TRBV28
ATSREQTSGNTIY,TRBV15
ASSFPGQGGGYT,TRBV5-6
ASSIVGDWPFWEQY,TRBV19
ASSLEPLAGTVADTQY,TRBV5-1
ASSLRTPN,TRBV5-8
ASSSSGTGLYEQY,TRBV19
ASSFGGRGYNEQF,TRBV7-9
ATTRGVVRGGELF,TRBV6-1
ASSSGQHGYT,TRBV6-6
ASSRMNTEAF,TRBV28
ASTRGTGGLTDTQY,TRBV2
ATLLTPYEQY,TRBV14
AGGGGDGYT,TRBV7-9
ASSPDRDNTEAF,TRBV7-3